Listed below are T cell receptor beta chains from one sample, sequenced in a study of T cells expressing NK-cell markers. Each CDR3 protein gets one entry in TCRdb, which reprocessed the 5' RACE reads and gives no DNA. The sample's table shows fewer than 400,000 distinct CDR3 sequences. Sample: blood T cells: a sorted CD56 or NKG2C T cell subset, CD4+ or CD8+ T cells, or bulk PBMC T cells (not recorded which). The receptors stem from a woman aged 45-60 years in good health. The CDR3 runs from the conserved cysteine through the conserved F or W.

V	J	CDR3
TRBV5-1	TRBJ2-2	CASGFSGLTGELFF
TRBV9	TRBJ2-1	CASSVAFDRNEQFF
TRBV29-1	TRBJ1-1	CSYTGTGTESTEAFF
TRBV20-1	TRBJ1-5	CSASDRPNQPQHF
TRBV7-2	TRBJ2-1	CASSSRGAEYMEYNEQFF
TRBV27	TRBJ2-7	CASSSPGTGDHEQYF
TRBV15	TRBJ1-1	CATSRVLDTEAFF
TRBV29-1	TRBJ2-7	CSVRDRQSNEQYF
TRBV6-1	TRBJ2-7	CASRRNSDSYEQYF
TRBV7-6	TRBJ2-5	CASSLLAGLQETQYF
TRBV29-1	TRBJ2-3	CSVSPGLAGSSTDTQYF
TRBV7-9	TRBJ2-5	CASSYGIGQETQYF
TRBV4-1	TRBJ2-4	CASSQDPAGAIKNIQYF
TRBV5-1	TRBJ2-3	CASTRLGNTDTQYF
TRBV12-3/TRBV12-4	TRBJ2-5	CASSLDGGGLETQYF
TRBV10-3	TRBJ2-3	CAISLGVGTDTQYF
TRBV11-3	TRBJ2-2	CASRRDPPIPGELFF
TRBV5-1	TRBJ2-7	CASSFPRDRGQTYEQYF
TRBV29-1	TRBJ2-1	CSVLRGIGTGGVEQFF
TRBV4-1	TRBJ2-3	CASSPRGQGFWDTQYF